A selection of T cell receptor beta chains follows, all from one sample in a study of tumor-infiltrating lymphocytes in localized non-small cell lung cancer. Here immunoSEQ multiplex PCR was the method, and the copy in TCRdb shows in-frame clones only, minus some. The sample has about 10,000 clones; around 74% are singletons. Sequenced material: uninvolved lung tissue not adjacent to the tumor. The receptors derive from a human donor with non-small cell lung cancer. Both conserved end residues are part of each CDR3. The D gene is left open where the match is weak. Clone size is not always given. Where it is, it says once, few, many or a class for expanded clones.

abundance	d_gene	v_gene	j_gene	CDR3aa	CDR3nt
-	-	TRBV2	TRBJ2-7	CASSVLGQGLYEQYF	TGTGCCAGCAGTGTACTGGGGCAGGGTCTCTACGAGCAGTACTTC
-	-	TRBV9	TRBJ2-7	CASGGGAYEQYF	TGTGCCAGCGGAGGGGGAGCCTACGAGCAGTACTTC
-	-	TRBV19	TRBJ2-1	CASNPGGNEQFF	TGTGCCAGTAACCCGGGTGGAAATGAGCAGTTCTTC
-	TRBD1	TRBV2	TRBJ2-7	CASRAGTGSYEQYF	TGTGCCAGCAGGGCCGGGACAGGTTCCTACGAGCAGTACTTC
once	TRBD1	TRBV6-1	TRBJ1-5	CASKFEGGVNQPQHF	TGTGCCAGCAAATTTGAAGGGGGCGTCAATCAGCCCCAGCATTTT
-	-	TRBV5-5	TRBJ1-2	CASSSNPSPANYGYTF	TGTGCCAGCAGCTCAAATCCGTCTCCTGCTAACTATGGCTACACCTTC
-	TRBD1	TRBV19	TRBJ2-7	CASSSRPLDRDADEQYF	TGTGCCAGTAGTTCCCGACCCCTTGACAGGGACGCAGACGAGCAGTACTTC
once	-	TRBV28	TRBJ1-4	CASRRRRGTNEKLFF	TGTGCCAGCCGACGACGTAGGGGAACTAATGAAAAACTGTTTTTT
once	TRBD1	TRBV6-5	TRBJ1-2	CASSLGQGTYGYTF	TGTGCCAGCAGCCTCGGACAGGGGACGTATGGCTACACCTTC
-	TRBD1	TRBV7-2	TRBJ1-4	CASSLAIQGEKLFF	TGTGCCAGCAGCTTAGCAATACAGGGGGAAAAACTGTTTTTT
-	-	TRBV6-5	TRBJ1-2	CASSDVSQDGYTF	TGTGCCAGCAGTGACGTCAGTCAGGATGGCTACACCTTC
-	-	TRBV7-6	TRBJ2-2	CASSSLSGELFF	TGTGCCAGCAGCTCCCTCAGCGGGGAGCTGTTTTTT
-	TRBD1	TRBV4-3	TRBJ2-2	CASRTGVNTGELFF	TGCGCCAGCAGAACAGGGGTGAACACCGGGGAGCTGTTTTTT
few	-	TRBV6-1	TRBJ1-6	CASSEPANLHF	TGTGCCAGCAGTGAACCCGCCAACCTCCACTTT
-	-	TRBV5-6	TRBJ1-1	CASSTAHTEAFF	TGTGCCAGCAGCACTGCACACACTGAAGCTTTCTTT
few	-	TRBV9	TRBJ1-1	CASSGDRTEAFF	TGTGCCAGCAGCGGCGACCGGACTGAAGCTTTCTTT
once	TRBD2	TRBV11-3	TRBJ2-2	CASSLTTSGTGELFF	TGTGCCAGCAGCTTAACTACTAGCGGGACCGGGGAGCTGTTTTTT
-	TRBD2	TRBV6-5	TRBJ2-3	CASRGTSVKPDTQYF	TGTGCCAGCAGGGGGACTAGCGTAAAACCAGATACGCAGTATTTT
-	-	TRBV4-3	TRBJ2-7	CASSQDRTSDYEQYF	TGCGCCAGCAGCCAAGATCGAACGTCGGACTACGAGCAGTACTTC
few	-	TRBV7-8	TRBJ1-2	CASSLIQAGPGYTF	TGTGCCAGCAGCTTAATTCAGGCAGGGCCTGGCTACACCTTC
few	-	TRBV27	TRBJ2-5	CASSFQRGAFSQYF	TGTGCCAGCAGTTTCCAGAGGGGGGCTTTTTCCCAGTACTTC
-	TRBD1	TRBV5-4	TRBJ2-7	CASSPQGQDEQYF	TGTGCCAGCAGCCCACAGGGGCAGGACGAGCAGTACTTC
-	-	TRBV4-1	TRBJ1-5	CASSQEHPSNQPQHF	TGCGCCAGCAGCCAAGAGCATCCGAGCAATCAGCCCCAGCATTTT
-	-	TRBV9	TRBJ1-1	CASSPSPGLNTEAFF	TGTGCCAGCAGTCCTTCCCCAGGGCTGAACACTGAAGCTTTCTTT
few	-	TRBV10-3	TRBJ2-4	CAISGSDSKNIQYF	TGTGCCATCAGTGGCTCAGATTCCAAAAACATTCAGTACTTC
-	TRBD2	TRBV10-2	TRBJ2-1	CASSDQLASSYNEQFF	TGCGCCAGCAGTGACCAACTAGCGAGCTCCTACAATGAGCAGTTCTTC
-	-	TRBV29-1	TRBJ2-5	CSVGQQIQETQYF	TGCAGCGTTGGGCAACAAATTCAAGAGACCCAGTACTTC
-	-	TRBV7-2	TRBJ1-2	CASSSRYYGYTF	TGTGCCAGCAGCTCGAGATACTATGGCTACACCTTC
-	TRBD1	TRBV7-9	TRBJ2-2	CASSPRQGANTGELFF	TGTGCCAGCAGCCCTCGACAGGGGGCGAACACCGGGGAGCTGTTTTTT